The TCR beta chain under discussion was sequenced for a study of blood T cell repertoires in COVID-19. Overall study context: Samples representing acute and convalescent COVID-19 were sourced from the United States, Italy and Spain. From T cells, B-cell-depleted T cells, or PBMCs came the material, which was cDNA or gDNA.

Germline CDR1 KGHSH, CDR2 LQKENI. The junction had 9 bases not matched to a gene; V was cut back by 6 bases and J by 5 bases. This CDR3 has 14 residues. Recruits, aged roughly 18 to 100 years, lived in 20 to 30 US areas. TCRdb keeps only in-frame clones here, not all; method: immunoSEQ multiplex PCR. The table includes 300,000 or so clones, approximately 84% detected once. V and J are TRBV18 and TRBJ1-1, with 7 bases aligning to TRBD1. Sequenced material: PBMCs or T cells enriched from blood (not recorded which). This TCR was sampled from a woman between 18 and 29 years old who had recovered from COVID-19. The CDR3 loop reads CASSRNTGDTEAFF. The CDR3 DNA is TGTGCCAGCTCGCGTAATACAGGGGATACTGAAGCTTTCTTT.